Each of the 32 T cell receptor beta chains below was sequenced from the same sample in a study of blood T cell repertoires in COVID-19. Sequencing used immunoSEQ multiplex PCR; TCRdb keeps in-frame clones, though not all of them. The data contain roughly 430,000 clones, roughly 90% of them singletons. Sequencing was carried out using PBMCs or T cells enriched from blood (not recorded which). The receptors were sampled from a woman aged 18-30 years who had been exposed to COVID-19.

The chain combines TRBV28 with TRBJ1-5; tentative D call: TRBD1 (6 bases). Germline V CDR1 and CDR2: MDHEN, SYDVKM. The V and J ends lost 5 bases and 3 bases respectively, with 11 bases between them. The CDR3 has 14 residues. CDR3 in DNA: TGTGCCAGCAGTCCAGGGGTTTCCAATCAGCCCCAGCATTTT. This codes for CASSPGVSNQPQHF.

The CDR3 DNA is TGTGCCAGTACCAAGCGGGGGGCGTACCAAGAGACCCAGTACTTC. Protein: CASTKRGAYQETQYF. J is TRBJ2-5 and V is TRBV6-5; TRBD2 aligns across 9 bases. Per germline, CDR1 MNHEY and CDR2 SVGAGI. V lost 9 bases and J lost 0; bases outside the gene matches: 8. This CDR3 contains 15 residues.

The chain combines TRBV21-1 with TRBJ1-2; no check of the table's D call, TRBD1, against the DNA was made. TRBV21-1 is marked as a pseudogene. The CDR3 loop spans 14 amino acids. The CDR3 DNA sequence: TGTGCCAGCAGCAAAGATGACTGTGGGGGCGGCTACACCTTC. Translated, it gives CASSKDDCGGGYTF.

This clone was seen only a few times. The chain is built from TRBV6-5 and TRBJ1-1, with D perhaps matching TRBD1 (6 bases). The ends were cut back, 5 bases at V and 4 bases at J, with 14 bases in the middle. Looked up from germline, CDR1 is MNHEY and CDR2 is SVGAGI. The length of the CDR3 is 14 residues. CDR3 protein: CASSQQGATTEAFF. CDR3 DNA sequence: TGTGCCAGCAGTCAACAGGGAGCTACCACTGAAGCTTTCTTT.

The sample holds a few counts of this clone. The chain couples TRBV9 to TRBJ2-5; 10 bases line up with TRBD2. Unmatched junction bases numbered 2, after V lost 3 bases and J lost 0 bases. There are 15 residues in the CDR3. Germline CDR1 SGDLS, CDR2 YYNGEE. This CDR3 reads CASSASGGDQETQYF. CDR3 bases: TGTGCCAGCAGCGCAAGCGGGGGGGACCAAGAGACCCAGTACTTC. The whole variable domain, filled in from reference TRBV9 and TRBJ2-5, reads DSGVTQTPKHLITATGQRVTLRCSPRSGDLSVYWYQQSLDQGLQFLIQYYNGEERAKGNILERFSAQQFPDLHSELNLSSLELGDSALYFCASSASGGDQETQYFGPGTRLLVL.

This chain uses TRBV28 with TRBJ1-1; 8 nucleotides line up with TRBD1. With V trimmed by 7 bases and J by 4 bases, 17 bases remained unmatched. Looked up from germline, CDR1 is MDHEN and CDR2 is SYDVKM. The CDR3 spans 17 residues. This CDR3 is CASTHTRTGRRTTEAFF. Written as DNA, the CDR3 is TGTGCCAGCACTCATACCCGGACAGGGCGACGGACCACTGAAGCTTTCTTT.

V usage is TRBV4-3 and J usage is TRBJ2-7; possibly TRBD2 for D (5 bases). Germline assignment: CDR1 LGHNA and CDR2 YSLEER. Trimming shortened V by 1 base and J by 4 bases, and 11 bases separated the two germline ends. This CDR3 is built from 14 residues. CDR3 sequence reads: CASSQATRGYEQYF. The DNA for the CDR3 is TGCGCCAGCAGCCAAGCCACGAGAGGGTACGAGCAGTACTTC.

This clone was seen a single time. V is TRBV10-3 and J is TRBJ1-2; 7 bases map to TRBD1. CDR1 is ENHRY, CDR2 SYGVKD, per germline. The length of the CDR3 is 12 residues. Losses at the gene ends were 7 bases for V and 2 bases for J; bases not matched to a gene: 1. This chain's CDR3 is CAITGGNYGYTF. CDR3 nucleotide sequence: TGTGCCATCACAGGGGGAAACTATGGCTACACCTTC.

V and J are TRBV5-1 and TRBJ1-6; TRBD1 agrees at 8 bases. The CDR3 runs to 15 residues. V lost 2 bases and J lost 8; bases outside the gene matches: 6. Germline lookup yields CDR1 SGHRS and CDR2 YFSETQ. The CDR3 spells CASSLIGQGDSPLHF. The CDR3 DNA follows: TGCGCCAGCAGCTTAATCGGACAGGGTGATTCACCCCTCCACTTT.

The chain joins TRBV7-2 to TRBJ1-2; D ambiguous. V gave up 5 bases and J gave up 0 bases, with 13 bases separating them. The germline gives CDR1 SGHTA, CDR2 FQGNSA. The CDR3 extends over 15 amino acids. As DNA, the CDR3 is TGTGCCAGCAGCCCCCCGGGAGGCCCTAACTATGGCTACACCTTC. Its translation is CASSPPGGPNYGYTF.

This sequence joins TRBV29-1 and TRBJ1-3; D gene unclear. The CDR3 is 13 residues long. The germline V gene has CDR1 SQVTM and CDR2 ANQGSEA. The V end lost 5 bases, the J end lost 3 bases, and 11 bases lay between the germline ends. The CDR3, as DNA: TGCAGCGTTTCGGGGTTATTTGGAAACACCATATATTTT. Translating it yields CSVSGLFGNTIYF.

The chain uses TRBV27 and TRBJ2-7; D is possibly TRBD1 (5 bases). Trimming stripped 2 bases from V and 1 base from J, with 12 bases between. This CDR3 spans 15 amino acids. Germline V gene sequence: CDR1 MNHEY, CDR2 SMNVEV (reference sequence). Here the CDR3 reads CASSLRSGWSYEQYF. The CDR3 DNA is TGTGCCAGCAGTTTACGGTCAGGGTGGTCCTACGAGCAGTACTTC.

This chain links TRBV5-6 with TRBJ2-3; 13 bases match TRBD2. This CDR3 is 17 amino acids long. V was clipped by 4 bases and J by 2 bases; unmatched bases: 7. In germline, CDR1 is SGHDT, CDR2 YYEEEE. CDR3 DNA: TGTGCCAGCAGCCTAGGACTAGCGGGGGTACACACAGATACGCAGTATTTT. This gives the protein CASSLGLAGVHTDTQYF.

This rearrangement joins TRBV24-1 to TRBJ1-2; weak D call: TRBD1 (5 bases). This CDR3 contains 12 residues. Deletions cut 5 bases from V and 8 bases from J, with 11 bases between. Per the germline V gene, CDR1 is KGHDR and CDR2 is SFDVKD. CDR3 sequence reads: CATSGTTQGYTF. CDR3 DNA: TGTGCCACCAGTGGGACAACCCAGGGCTACACCTTC.

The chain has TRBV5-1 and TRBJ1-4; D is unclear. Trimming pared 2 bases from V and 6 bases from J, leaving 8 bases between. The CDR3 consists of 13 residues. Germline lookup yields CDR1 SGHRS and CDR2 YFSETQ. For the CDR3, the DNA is TGCGCCAGCAGCTTATTGACACATGAAAAACTGTTTTTT. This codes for CASSLLTHEKLFF.

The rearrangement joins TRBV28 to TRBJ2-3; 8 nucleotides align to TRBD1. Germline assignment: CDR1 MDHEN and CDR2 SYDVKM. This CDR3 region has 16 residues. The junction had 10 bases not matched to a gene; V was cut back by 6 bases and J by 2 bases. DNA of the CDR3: TGTGCCAGCAGCACAAGGGAGACAGGGGTCACAGATACGCAGTATTTT. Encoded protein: CASSTRETGVTDTQYF. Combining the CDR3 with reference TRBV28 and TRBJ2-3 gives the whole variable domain DVKVTQSSRYLVKRTGEKVFLECVQDMDHENMFWYRQDPGLGLRLIYFSYDVKMKEKGDIPEGYSVSREKKERFSLILESASTNQTSMYLCASSTRETGVTDTQYFGPGTRLTVL.

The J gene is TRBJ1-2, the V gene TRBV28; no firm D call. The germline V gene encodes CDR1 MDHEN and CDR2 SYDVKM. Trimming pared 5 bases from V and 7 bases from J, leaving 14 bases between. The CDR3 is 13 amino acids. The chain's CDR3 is CASSLRPSGGYTF. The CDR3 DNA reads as TGTGCCAGCAGTCTTCGACCGTCGGGTGGCTACACCTTC.

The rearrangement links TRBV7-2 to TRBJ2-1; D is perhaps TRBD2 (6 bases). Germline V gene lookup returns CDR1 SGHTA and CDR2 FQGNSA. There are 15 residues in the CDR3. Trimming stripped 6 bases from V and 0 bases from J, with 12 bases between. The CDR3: CASSPIGSSYNEQFF. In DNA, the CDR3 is TGTGCCAGCAGTCCAATCGGGAGCTCCTACAATGAGCAGTTCTTC.

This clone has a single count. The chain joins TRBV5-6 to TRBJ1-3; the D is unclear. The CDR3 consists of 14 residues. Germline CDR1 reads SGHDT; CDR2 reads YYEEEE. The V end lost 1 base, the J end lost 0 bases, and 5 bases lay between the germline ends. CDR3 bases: TGTGCCAGCAGCTTGCGTGTCTCTGGAAACACCATATATTTT. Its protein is CASSLRVSGNTIYF.

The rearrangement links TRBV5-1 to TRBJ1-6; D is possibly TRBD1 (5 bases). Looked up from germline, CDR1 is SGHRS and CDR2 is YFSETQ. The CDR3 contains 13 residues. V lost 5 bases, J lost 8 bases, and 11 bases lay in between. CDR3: CASRQAYDSPLHF. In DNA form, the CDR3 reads TGCGCCAGCAGACAGGCTTACGATTCACCCCTCCACTTT.

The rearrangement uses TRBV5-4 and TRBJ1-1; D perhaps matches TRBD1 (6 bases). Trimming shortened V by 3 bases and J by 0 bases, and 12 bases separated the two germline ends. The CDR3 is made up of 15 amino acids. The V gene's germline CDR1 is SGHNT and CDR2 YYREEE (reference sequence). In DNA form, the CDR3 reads TGTGCCAGCAGCTCCACGGACAGATTGAACACTGAAGCTTTCTTT. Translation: CASSSTDRLNTEAFF.

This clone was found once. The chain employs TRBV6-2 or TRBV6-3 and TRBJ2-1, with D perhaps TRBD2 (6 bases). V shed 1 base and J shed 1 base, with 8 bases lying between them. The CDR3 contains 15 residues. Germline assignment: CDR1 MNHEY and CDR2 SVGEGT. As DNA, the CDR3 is TGTGCCAGCAGTTACTTAGCGGCGTCCTACAATGAGCAGTTCTTC. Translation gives CASSYLAASYNEQFF.

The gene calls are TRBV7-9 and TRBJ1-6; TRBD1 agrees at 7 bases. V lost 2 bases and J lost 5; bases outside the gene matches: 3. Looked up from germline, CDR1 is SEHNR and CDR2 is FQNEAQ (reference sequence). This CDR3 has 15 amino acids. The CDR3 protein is CASSLRDSNNSPLHF. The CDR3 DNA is TGTGCCAGCAGCTTACGGGACAGTAATAATTCACCCCTCCACTTT. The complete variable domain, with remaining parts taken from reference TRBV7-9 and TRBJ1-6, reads DTGVSQNPRHKITKRGQNVTFRCDPISEHNRLYWYRQTLGQGPEFLTYFQNEAQLEKSRLLSDRFSAERPKGSFSTLEIQRTEQGDSAMYLCASSLRDSNNSPLHFGNGTRLTVT.

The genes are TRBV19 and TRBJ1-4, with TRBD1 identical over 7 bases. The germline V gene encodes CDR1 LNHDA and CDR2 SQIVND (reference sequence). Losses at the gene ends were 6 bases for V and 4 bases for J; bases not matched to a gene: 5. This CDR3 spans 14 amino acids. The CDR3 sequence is CASRTGLDNEKLFF. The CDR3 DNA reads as TGTGCCAGTAGGACAGGGTTAGATAATGAAAAACTGTTTTTT.

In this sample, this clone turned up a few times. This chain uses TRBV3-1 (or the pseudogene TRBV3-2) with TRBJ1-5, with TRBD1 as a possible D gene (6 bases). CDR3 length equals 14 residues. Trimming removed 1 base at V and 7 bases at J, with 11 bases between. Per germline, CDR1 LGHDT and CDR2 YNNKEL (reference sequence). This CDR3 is CASSQVGAGQPQHF. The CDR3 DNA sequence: TGTGCCAGCAGCCAAGTGGGGGCGGGCCAGCCCCAGCATTTT.

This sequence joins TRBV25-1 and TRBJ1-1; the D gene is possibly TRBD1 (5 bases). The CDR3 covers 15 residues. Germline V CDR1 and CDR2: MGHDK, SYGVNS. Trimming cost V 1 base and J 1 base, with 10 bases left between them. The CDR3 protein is CASSESDSWNTEAFF. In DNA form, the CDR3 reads TGTGCCAGCAGTGAATCAGACAGTTGGAACACTGAAGCTTTCTTT.

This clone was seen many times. CDR3: CASSFDKNTEAFF. In nucleotides, the CDR3 is TGTGCCAGCAGCTTTGACAAAAACACTGAAGCTTTCTTT. The chain joins TRBV7-2 to TRBJ1-1; D is unclear. V lost 3 bases, J lost 2 bases, and 7 bases lay in between. CDR3 length: 13 amino acids. Germline CDR1 reads SGHTA; CDR2 reads FQGNSA.

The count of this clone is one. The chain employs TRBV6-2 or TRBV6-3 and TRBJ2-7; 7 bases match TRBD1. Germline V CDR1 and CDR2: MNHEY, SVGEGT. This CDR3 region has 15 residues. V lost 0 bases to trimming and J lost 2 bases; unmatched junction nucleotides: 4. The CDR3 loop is CASSYSWDSTYEQYF. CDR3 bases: TGTGCCAGCAGTTACTCTTGGGACAGTACCTACGAGCAGTACTTC.

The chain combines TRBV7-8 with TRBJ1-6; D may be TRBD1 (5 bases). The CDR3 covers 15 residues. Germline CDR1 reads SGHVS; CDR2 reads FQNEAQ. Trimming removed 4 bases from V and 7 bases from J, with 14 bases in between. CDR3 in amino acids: CASSSQPQGNSPLHF. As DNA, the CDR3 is TGTGCCAGCAGCTCACAACCCCAGGGCAATTCACCCCTCCACTTT.

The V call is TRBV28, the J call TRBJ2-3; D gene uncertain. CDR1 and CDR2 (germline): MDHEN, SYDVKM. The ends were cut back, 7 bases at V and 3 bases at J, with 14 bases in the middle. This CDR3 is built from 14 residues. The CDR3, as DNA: TGTGCCAGCACCCATGACCCAGGAACAGATACGCAGTATTTT. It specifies CASTHDPGTDTQYF.

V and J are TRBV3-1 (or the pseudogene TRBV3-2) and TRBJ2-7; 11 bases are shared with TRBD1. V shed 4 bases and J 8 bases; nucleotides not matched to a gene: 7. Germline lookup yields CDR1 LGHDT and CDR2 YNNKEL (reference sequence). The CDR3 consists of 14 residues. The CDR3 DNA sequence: TGTGCCAGCAGCCGTACCGGGACAGGGGGGAAGCAGTACTTC. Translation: CASSRTGTGGKQYF.

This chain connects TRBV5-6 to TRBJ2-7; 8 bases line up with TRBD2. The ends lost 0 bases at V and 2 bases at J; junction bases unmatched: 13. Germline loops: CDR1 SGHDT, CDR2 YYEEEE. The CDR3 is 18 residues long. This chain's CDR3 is CASSLALGAGGDAYEQYF. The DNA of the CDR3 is TGTGCCAGCAGCTTGGCCCTTGGTGCGGGAGGCGATGCCTACGAGCAGTACTTC.